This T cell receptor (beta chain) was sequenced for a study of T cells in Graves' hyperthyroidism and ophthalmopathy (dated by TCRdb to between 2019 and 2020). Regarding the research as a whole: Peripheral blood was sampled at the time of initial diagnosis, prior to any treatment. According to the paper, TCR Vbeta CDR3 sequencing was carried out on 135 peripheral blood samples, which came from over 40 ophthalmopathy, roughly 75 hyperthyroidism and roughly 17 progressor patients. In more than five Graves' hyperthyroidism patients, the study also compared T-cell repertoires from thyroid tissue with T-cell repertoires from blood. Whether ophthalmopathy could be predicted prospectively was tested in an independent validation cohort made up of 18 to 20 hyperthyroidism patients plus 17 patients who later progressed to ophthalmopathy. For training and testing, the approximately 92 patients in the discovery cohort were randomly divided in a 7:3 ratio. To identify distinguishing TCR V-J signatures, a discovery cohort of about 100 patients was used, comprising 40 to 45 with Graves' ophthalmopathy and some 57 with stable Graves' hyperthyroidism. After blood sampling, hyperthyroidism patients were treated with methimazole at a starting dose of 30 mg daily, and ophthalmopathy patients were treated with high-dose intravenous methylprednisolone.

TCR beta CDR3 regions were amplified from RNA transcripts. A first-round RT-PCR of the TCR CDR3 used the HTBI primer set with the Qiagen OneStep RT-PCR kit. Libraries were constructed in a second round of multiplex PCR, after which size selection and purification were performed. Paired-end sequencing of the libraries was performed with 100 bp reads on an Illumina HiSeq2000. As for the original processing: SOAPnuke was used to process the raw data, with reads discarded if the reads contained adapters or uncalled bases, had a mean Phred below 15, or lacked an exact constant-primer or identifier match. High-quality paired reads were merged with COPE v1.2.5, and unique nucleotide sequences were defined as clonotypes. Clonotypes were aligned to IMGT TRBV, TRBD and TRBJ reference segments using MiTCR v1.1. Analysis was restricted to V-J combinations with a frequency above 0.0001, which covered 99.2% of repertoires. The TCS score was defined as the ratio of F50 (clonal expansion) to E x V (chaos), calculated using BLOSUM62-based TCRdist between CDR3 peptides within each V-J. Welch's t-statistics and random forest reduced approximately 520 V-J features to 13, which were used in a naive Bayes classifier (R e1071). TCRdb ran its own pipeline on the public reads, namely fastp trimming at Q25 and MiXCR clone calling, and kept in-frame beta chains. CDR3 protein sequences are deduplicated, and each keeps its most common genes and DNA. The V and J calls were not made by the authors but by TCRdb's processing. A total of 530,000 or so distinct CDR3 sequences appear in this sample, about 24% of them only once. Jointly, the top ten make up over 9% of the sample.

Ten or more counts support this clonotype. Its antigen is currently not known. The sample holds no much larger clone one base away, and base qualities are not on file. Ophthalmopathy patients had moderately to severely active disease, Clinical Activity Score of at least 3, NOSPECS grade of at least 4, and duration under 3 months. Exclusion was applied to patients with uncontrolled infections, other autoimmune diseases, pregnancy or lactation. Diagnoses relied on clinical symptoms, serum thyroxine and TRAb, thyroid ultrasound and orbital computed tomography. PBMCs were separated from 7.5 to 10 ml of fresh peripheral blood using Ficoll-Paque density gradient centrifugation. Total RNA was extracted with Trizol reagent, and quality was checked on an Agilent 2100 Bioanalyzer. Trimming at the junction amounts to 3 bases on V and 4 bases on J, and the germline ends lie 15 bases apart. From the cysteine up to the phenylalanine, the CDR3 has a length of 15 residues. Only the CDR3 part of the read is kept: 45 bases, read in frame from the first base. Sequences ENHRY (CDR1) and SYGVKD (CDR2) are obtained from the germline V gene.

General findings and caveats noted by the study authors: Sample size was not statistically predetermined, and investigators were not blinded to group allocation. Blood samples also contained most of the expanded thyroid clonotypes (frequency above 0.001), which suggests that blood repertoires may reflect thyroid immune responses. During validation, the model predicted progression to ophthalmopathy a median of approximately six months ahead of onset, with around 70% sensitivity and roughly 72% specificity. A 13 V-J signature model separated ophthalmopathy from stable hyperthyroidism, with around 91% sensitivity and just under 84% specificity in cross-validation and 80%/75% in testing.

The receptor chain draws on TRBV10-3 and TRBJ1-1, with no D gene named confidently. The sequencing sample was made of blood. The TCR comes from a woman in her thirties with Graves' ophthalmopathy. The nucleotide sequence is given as TGTGCCATCAGTGATCGCCACTCGCGTGGCACTGAAGCTTTCTTT. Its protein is CAISDRHSRGTEAFF.